The rows below give T cell receptor beta chains drawn from one sample of a study of blood T cell repertoires in COVID-19. Only in-frame clones appear in the TCRdb table, and some are missing; sequencing was by immunoSEQ multiplex PCR. Here the sample spans 400,000 to 450,000 clones, 89% being singletons. Sequencing was done on a sample of peripheral blood. The source is a woman in her thirties or forties with COVID-19, enrolled during active disease. CDR3s include the opening cysteine and the closing phenylalanine or tryptophan. Fields, in order: V gene, CDR3 protein.

V gene: TRBV3-1/TRBV3-2; CDR3 protein: CASSHRGLHTEAFF
V gene: TRBV2; CDR3 protein: CASSGDLNTEAFF
V gene: TRBV28; CDR3 protein: CASSLTGTGVREQYF
V gene: TRBV5-1; CDR3 protein: CASSLSGAHNEQFF
V gene: TRBV7-9; CDR3 protein: CASSLVGWNNEQFF
V gene: TRBV19; CDR3 protein: CASSIFGGSTEAFF
V gene: TRBV7-2; CDR3 protein: CASSLATGLNTEAFF
V gene: TRBV7-6; CDR3 protein: CASSLDMDRGDTGELFF
V gene: TRBV28; CDR3 protein: CASSWGRLDPNVIYGYTF
V gene: TRBV7-3; CDR3 protein: CASSLLGTGNTEAFF
V gene: TRBV5-8; CDR3 protein: CASSLRSGGAGLFF
V gene: TRBV28; CDR3 protein: CASSSGQGAGANVLTF
V gene: TRBV25-1; CDR3 protein: CASSAGPANTEAFF
V gene: TRBV7-3; CDR3 protein: CASSLKGARGNEQFF
V gene: TRBV28; CDR3 protein: CASSLLRDYTF
V gene: TRBV19; CDR3 protein: CASSALPAGGEARRPQHF
V gene: TRBV28; CDR3 protein: CASSLTSGSSYEQYF
V gene: TRBV15; CDR3 protein: CATSRDGGTGLSVYGYTF
V gene: TRBV11-2; CDR3 protein: CASSLDWLEELFF
V gene: TRBV20-1; CDR3 protein: CSASYRGNGNTIYF
V gene: TRBV5-4; CDR3 protein: CASSPGQPRSGNTIYF
V gene: TRBV2; CDR3 protein: CASSVYSGGRNEQFF
V gene: TRBV7-2; CDR3 protein: CASSLKREVVYEQYF
V gene: TRBV6-5; CDR3 protein: CASSLNRGDTGELFF
V gene: TRBV28; CDR3 protein: CATKGARIMETQYF
V gene: TRBV18; CDR3 protein: CASSLGEGGRNQPQHF
V gene: TRBV7-6; CDR3 protein: CASSSTTGGGGYGYTF